The 29 T cell receptor beta chains reported below all come from one sample, sequenced in a study of early T cells in non-severe SARS-CoV-2 infection. One entry per CDR3 protein results from TCRdb running MiXCR on the 5' RACE reads. Among tens of thousands of distinct CDR3 sequences listed, over 9.5% were seen once. This specimen consisted of whole blood, obtained at baseline. The receptors here all came from an adult who was a healthcare worker with PCR-confirmed SARS-CoV-2 infection or an uninfected control (not recorded which).

In this sample, this clonotype turned up a few times. The chain employs TRBV7-8 and TRBJ2-7; 10 nucleotides align to TRBD1. Germline CDR1 is SGHVS and CDR2 is FQNEAQ. V lost 5 bases and J lost 4; bases outside the gene matches: 14. This CDR3 is built from 17 residues. The CDR3 DNA is TGTGCCAGCAGCCCGTACCGGGACAGGGGAAGAGTGTACGAGCAGTACTTC. Protein product: CASSPYRDRGRVYEQYF.

This sequence joins TRBV20-1 and TRBJ2-7; D gene unclear. This CDR3 spans 15 amino acids. Between the trimmed V and J ends, which lost 3 bases and 7 bases, there was a span of 22 bases. The germline CDR1 and CDR2 sequences are DFQATT and SNEGSKA (reference sequence). The CDR3 spells CSASPRAIQKGEQYF. In nucleotides, the CDR3 is TGCAGTGCTAGTCCACGGGCAATACAGAAAGGAGAGCAGTACTTC.

Ten or more counts support this clonotype. The chain uses TRBV28 and TRBJ1-1; D call uncertain. This CDR3 is 14 amino acids long. Germline lookup yields CDR1 MDHEN and CDR2 SYDVKM. The ends were cut back, 6 bases at V and 0 bases at J, with 11 bases in the middle. The CDR3 protein is CASSSHSMNTEAFF. In DNA form, the CDR3 reads TGTGCCAGCAGCTCGCATTCTATGAACACTGAAGCTTTCTTT. Complete variable domain (other parts from reference TRBV28 and TRBJ1-1): DVKVTQSSRYLVKRTGEKVFLECVQDMDHENMFWYRQDPGLGLRLIYFSYDVKMKEKGDIPEGYSVSREKKERFSLILESASTNQTSMYLCASSSHSMNTEAFFGQGTRLTVV.

V gene TRBV12-3 or TRBV12-4 combines with J gene TRBJ2-5; tentatively, D is TRBD2 (5 bases). V shed 3 bases and J shed 5 bases, with 16 bases lying between them. The length of the CDR3 is 15 residues. The CDR3 spells CASSFVGKWLETQYF. The CDR3 DNA reads TGTGCCAGCAGTTTTGTCGGGAAATGGCTGGAGACCCAGTACTTC.

Many counts were recorded for this clonotype. This chain uses TRBV6-5 with TRBJ1-5, with no clear D. This CDR3 contains 13 residues. The V gene lost 0 bases and the J gene lost 6 bases, with 6 bases spanning the gap. Looked up from germline, CDR1 is MNHEY and CDR2 is SVGAGI. CDR3 coding DNA: TGTGCCAGCAGTTACTCGCCGAGTCAGCCCCAGCATTTT. Translation gives CASSYSPSQPQHF.

This clonotype was counted many times. The rearrangement uses TRBV28 and TRBJ2-5, with 14 bases lining up with TRBD2. The V segment lost 5 bases and the J segment 5 bases; nucleotides outside the gene matches: 10. The CDR3 runs 17 residues. Germline lookup yields CDR1 MDHEN and CDR2 SYDVKM. The CDR3 coding sequence is TGTGCCAGCAGTCCCCTCCGGACTAGCGGGAGGATTGAGACCCAGTACTTC. Translating it yields CASSPLRTSGRIETQYF.

There are a few counts of this clonotype. V gene TRBV9 combines with J gene TRBJ2-5, with a weak D call TRBD1 (5 bases). Deletions cut 0 bases from V and 5 bases from J, with 20 bases between. The CDR3 has 17 residues. The V gene's germline CDR1 is SGDLS and CDR2 YYNGEE. This chain's CDR3 is CASSVDSGQGILETQYF. The CDR3 DNA sequence: TGTGCCAGCAGCGTAGATTCTGGACAAGGCATTTTGGAGACCCAGTACTTC.

This clonotype appeared a few times. The chain joins TRBV20-1 to TRBJ1-6; D call uncertain. CDR3 length: 14 amino acids. Germline CDR1 is DFQATT and CDR2 is SNEGSKA (reference sequence). The V end was cut by 0 bases, the J end by 10 bases, with 13 bases between. Written as DNA, the CDR3 is TGCAGTGCTAGAGATGGGTCCGCGGGGTCACCCCTCCACTTT. This sequence encodes CSARDGSAGSPLHF.

This clonotype turned up a few times. The V gene is TRBV30, the J gene TRBJ1-2; tentatively, D is TRBD1 (5 bases). V gave up 0 bases and J gave up 2 bases, with 10 bases separating them. This CDR3 spans 14 amino acids. Germline V gives CDR1 GTSNPN, CDR2 SVGIG (reference sequence). CDR3 protein: CAWSVQDGNYGYTF. The CDR3 DNA reads as TGTGCCTGGAGTGTACAGGACGGAAACTATGGCTACACCTTC.

This clonotype was detected many times. The rearrangement links TRBV29-1 to TRBJ2-1, with TRBD2 matching 8 bases. Germline CDR1 reads SQVTM; CDR2 reads ANQGSEA. V shed 7 bases, J shed 4 bases, and the junction held 6 bases outside the gene matches. The CDR3 sequence is 13 residues long. For the CDR3, the DNA is TGCAGCGGAAGACTAGCGCCATACAATGAGCAGTTCTTC. The encoded protein is CSGRLAPYNEQFF.

This clonotype was detected ten times or more. The CDR3: CASSLGGYGSNQPQHF. The CDR3 nucleotides are TGTGCCAGCAGCTTGGGGGGATATGGGAGCAATCAGCCCCAGCATTTT. This rearrangement joins TRBV5-5 to TRBJ1-5, with D uncertain. Trimming pared 0 bases from V and 1 base from J, leaving 11 bases between. The CDR3 is made up of 16 amino acids. In germline, CDR1 is SGHKS, CDR2 YYEKEE (reference sequence).

The chain has TRBV11-3 and TRBJ2-3; D remains unclear. Deletions cut 3 bases from V and 7 bases from J, with 11 bases between. Germline CDR1 is SGHNT and CDR2 is YENEEA. This CDR3 has 13 residues. The CDR3 reads CASSFRTSYTQYF. The DNA for the CDR3 is TGTGCCAGCAGCTTCCGCACTTCCTATACGCAGTATTTT.

The chain employs TRBV9 and TRBJ2-4; D call uncertain. The CDR3 runs 9 residues. Trimming took off 10 bases at V and 7 bases at J, with 6 bases between the two ends. CDR1 is SGDLS, CDR2 YYNGEE, per germline. The CDR3 sequence is CAQRNIQYF. The CDR3 DNA reads TGTGCCCAAAGGAACATTCAGTACTTC.

The rearrangement uses TRBV5-1 and TRBJ2-7, with TRBD1 matching 9 bases. Germline V gene sequence: CDR1 SGHRS, CDR2 YFSETQ. Unmatched junction bases numbered 24, after V lost 4 bases and J lost 4 bases. The CDR3 contains 20 residues. The CDR3 loop reads CASSPNPRDRVFEFVYEQYF. CDR3 in DNA: TGCGCCAGCAGCCCCAACCCCCGGGACAGGGTCTTCGAGTTCGTATACGAGCAGTACTTC.

This clonotype was seen only a few times. V and J are TRBV3-1 and TRBJ2-2, with 12 bases aligning to TRBD2. This CDR3 comprises 16 residues. The ends lost 2 bases at V and 5 bases at J; junction bases unmatched: 3. Germline CDR1 and CDR2: LGHDT and YNNKEL (reference sequence). The CDR3 DNA reads TGTGCCAGCAGCCAATATGGACTAGCGGGAACCGGGGAGCTGTTTTTT. Encoded protein: CASSQYGLAGTGELFF.

This clonotype was observed many times. The chain has TRBV7-6 and TRBJ2-5, with D uncertain. This CDR3 is built from 13 residues. Deletions cut 0 bases from V and 7 bases from J, with 9 bases between. Per the germline V gene, CDR1 is SGHVS and CDR2 is FNYEAQ. The chain's CDR3 is CASSLAGMATQYF. Written as DNA, the CDR3 is TGTGCCAGCAGCTTAGCGGGGATGGCGACCCAGTACTTC.

V usage is TRBV20-1 and J usage is TRBJ2-1; perhaps TRBD2 as D (6 bases). Between the trimmed V and J ends, which lost 5 bases and 5 bases, there was a span of 13 bases. This CDR3 contains 13 residues. The germline V gene has CDR1 DFQATT and CDR2 SNEGSKA (reference sequence). CDR3 sequence: CSASSVGHNEQFF. CDR3 coding DNA: TGCAGTGCTTCTAGCGTGGGTCACAATGAGCAGTTCTTC.

The genes are TRBV20-1 and TRBJ2-7; perhaps TRBD1 as D (5 bases). The CDR3 sequence is 12 residues long. Germline CDR1 and CDR2: DFQATT and SNEGSKA (reference sequence). CDR3 region: CSAPTDSYEQYF. The CDR3 nucleotides read TGCAGCGCCCCGACAGACTCCTACGAGCAGTACTTC.

This clonotype has at least ten counts. The chain links TRBV14 to TRBJ2-1, with D possibly being TRBD1 (5 bases). The germline gives CDR1 SGHDN, CDR2 FVKESK. This CDR3 has 12 amino acids. V was cut by 1 base and J by 9 bases, with 7 bases left in between. CDR3 sequence: CASSQAGLEQFF. The DNA of the CDR3 is TGTGCCAGCAGCCAAGCAGGGCTTGAGCAGTTCTTC.

The CDR3 is CASSQDGDREAFF. The CDR3 coding sequence is TGTGCCAGCAGCCAAGATGGGGACAGGGAAGCTTTCTTT. V gene TRBV4-2 combines with J gene TRBJ1-1; 8 bases agree with TRBD1. The CDR3 spans 13 residues. J was trimmed by 8 bases and V by 0 bases; bases with no gene match: 2. From germline, CDR1 is LGHNA and CDR2 YNFKEQ.

There are a few counts of this clonotype. CDR3 sequence (DNA): TGTGCCAGCAGGGAACATACCGAAGAGACCCAGTACTTC. Residues: CASREHTEETQYF. The gene calls are TRBV6-6 and TRBJ2-5; D not resolved. Per germline, CDR1 MNHNY and CDR2 SVGAGI (reference sequence). The germline V and J ends were trimmed by 6 bases and 3 bases, with 11 bases remaining between them. The CDR3 runs to 13 residues.

The genes are TRBV5-1 and TRBJ2-7; 13 bases line up with TRBD2. The length of the CDR3 is 15 residues. In germline, CDR1 is SGHRS, CDR2 YFSETQ. J lost 2 bases, V lost 3 bases, and 2 bases had no gene match. CDR3 region: CASSSGLAGAYEQYF. For the CDR3, the DNA is TGCGCCAGCAGCTCCGGACTAGCGGGAGCCTACGAGCAGTACTTC.

This clonotype showed up just a few times. The chain links TRBV5-5 to TRBJ1-3, with 7 bases lining up with TRBD1. J lost 5 bases, V lost 3 bases, and 5 bases had no gene match. This CDR3 is 14 amino acids long. Per the germline V gene, CDR1 is SGHKS and CDR2 is YYEKEE (reference sequence). The CDR3 nucleotides are TGTGCCAGCAGCTCCGGGACAGAACGAAACACCATATATTTT. This translates into CASSSGTERNTIYF.

This clonotype was counted a few times. The chain employs TRBV7-8 and TRBJ2-5; 11 positions agree with TRBD2. There are 16 residues in the CDR3. Germline V gene sequence: CDR1 SGHVS, CDR2 FQNEAQ. Losses at the gene ends were 7 bases for V and 3 bases for J; bases not matched to a gene: 10. The CDR3 sequence is CASTLALTSGKETQYF. The CDR3 bases are TGTGCCAGCACCCTAGCTTTGACTAGCGGGAAAGAGACCCAGTACTTC.

This chain uses TRBV7-8 with TRBJ2-2; unclear D gene. Trimming removed 5 bases from V and 7 bases from J, with 11 bases in between. Germline V lookup: CDR1 SGHVS, CDR2 FQNEAQ. This CDR3 has 13 amino acids. The CDR3 DNA is TGTGCCAGCAGCGAGCTAATAAACGGGGAGCTGTTTTTT. It specifies CASSELINGELFF. Complete variable domain (other parts from reference TRBV7-8 and TRBJ2-2): GAGVSQSPRYKVAKRGQDVALRCDPISGHVSLFWYQQALGQGPEFLTYFQNEAQLDKSGLPSDRFFAERPEGSVSTLKIQRTQQEDSAVYLCASSELINGELFFGEGSRLTVL.

The table lists this clonotype with a few counts. The CDR3: CASSPGTEYSPLHF. The CDR3 DNA reads TGTGCCAGCAGCCCGGGGACAGAGTATTCACCCCTCCACTTT. The chain carries TRBV5-6 and TRBJ1-6, with 7 bases aligning to TRBD1. V lost 4 bases, J lost 8 bases, and 6 bases stayed unmatched. The CDR3 runs to 14 residues. CDR1 is SGHDT and CDR2 is YYEEEE in the germline V gene.

In its sample, this clonotype was seen a few times. The gene calls are TRBV18 and TRBJ2-3; D gene ambiguous. In germline, CDR1 is KGHSH, CDR2 LQKENI. This CDR3 has 12 residues. The V gene lost 5 bases and the J gene lost 6 bases, with 9 bases spanning the gap. CDR3 nucleotides: TGTGCCAGCTCAACGACTCCCGATACGCAGTATTTT. This codes for CASSTTPDTQYF.

V gene TRBV15 combines with J gene TRBJ2-5; unclear D gene. This CDR3 contains 13 residues. The V and J ends lost 0 bases and 3 bases respectively, with 5 bases between them. The germline V gene encodes CDR1 LNHNV and CDR2 YYDKDF (reference sequence). This CDR3 is CATSRDSEETQYF. The CDR3 nucleotides are TGTGCCACCAGCAGAGATTCAGAAGAGACCCAGTACTTC.

The sample holds a few counts of this clonotype. The V call is TRBV20-1, the J call TRBJ2-7; 7 positions match TRBD1. Germline CDR1 and CDR2: DFQATT and SNEGSKA (reference sequence). CDR3 length: 15 amino acids. V shed 6 bases and J 1 base; nucleotides not matched to a gene: 12. CDR3 amino acids: CSADPGQEYSYEQYF. The CDR3 DNA follows: TGCAGTGCCGACCCCGGACAGGAGTATTCCTACGAGCAGTACTTC.